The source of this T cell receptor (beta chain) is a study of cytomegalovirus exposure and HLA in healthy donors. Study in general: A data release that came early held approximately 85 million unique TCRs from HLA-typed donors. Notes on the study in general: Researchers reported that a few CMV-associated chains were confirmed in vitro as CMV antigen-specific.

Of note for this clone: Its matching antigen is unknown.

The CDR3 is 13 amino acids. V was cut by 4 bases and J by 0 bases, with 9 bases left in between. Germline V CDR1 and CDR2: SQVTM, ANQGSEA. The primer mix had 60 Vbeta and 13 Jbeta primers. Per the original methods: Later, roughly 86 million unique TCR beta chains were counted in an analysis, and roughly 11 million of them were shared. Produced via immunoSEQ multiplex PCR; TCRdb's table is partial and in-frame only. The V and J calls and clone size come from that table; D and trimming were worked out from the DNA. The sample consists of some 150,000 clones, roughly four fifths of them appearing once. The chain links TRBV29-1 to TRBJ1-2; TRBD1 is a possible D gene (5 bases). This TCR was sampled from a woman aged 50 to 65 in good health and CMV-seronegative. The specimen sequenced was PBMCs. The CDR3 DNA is TGCAGCGTTGGGGGCACCGCTAACTATGGCTACACCTTC. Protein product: CSVGGTANYGYTF.